This TCR beta chain came from a study of shared clonotypes between healthy human individuals (dated by TCRdb to the early 2020s). Study-wide context: The cohort included three men and a couple of women between 18 and 49 years of age. For each donor, three plates each were used for CD4 naive and CD4 memory, two plates were used for CD8 naive, and one plate was used for CD8 memory. Blood TCR repertoires of a handful of healthy adults were deeply sequenced to estimate repertoire size and the extent of clonotype sharing between individuals. Libraries were prepared and TCR repertoires were sequenced by different laboratories using diverse techniques, in order to increase sequencing depth and limit assay-specific biases. Each donor's leukapheresis produced roughly between roughly 0.85 and 9 billion PBMCs.

Using the deep immunoSEQ assay, multiplex PCR amplified TCR CDR3 regions from genomic DNA. Extracted genomic DNA from each cell subset was spread evenly across all wells of several immunoSEQ 96-well plates, with each plate serving as a replicate. For sorted subsets, 200 ng of genomic DNA, equivalent to around 31,000 T cell genomes, went into each replicate PCR. Purified libraries were quantified with a Qubit 3.0 fluorometer, sized on a Bioanalyzer 2100, and re-quantified with the KAPA Library Quantification kit. Each immunoSEQ 96-well plate was sequenced on its own single-read 150-cycle Illumina NextSeq 550 flow cell. In the authors' own workflow: The immunoSEQ output contained only junctional sequences without quality scores, so filtering could not match that applied to full-length reads. To assign V/J genes and CDR3, sequences were annotated against IMGT germline references using PyIR, a Python wrapper for IgBLAST v1.9. Any read was removed if the V/J assignment was weak (E-value above 1e-6), the CDR3 was missing, or the read contained stop codons, out-of-frame junctions, or ambiguous translated residues. V3J clonotypes were defined by identical inferred V gene, J gene, and CDR3 amino acid sequence. The percentage overlap between two repertoires was calculated by dividing the number of shared unique clonotypes by the size of the smaller repertoire. Repertoire richness was assessed with RTK rarefaction, the Chao1 estimator, and Recon v2.1 estimates of unobserved clonotypes. OLGA was used to compute generation probabilities for all TCRbeta clonotypes that the gDNA method yielded from a few donors. The clones in this table, taken by TCRdb from immuneACCESS, are in-frame only. Not every clone is retained; where verified, under half of the shortfall comes from an unresolved V gene, and the cause of the rest is unknown. The V and J calls and clone size were taken over from that table, and D and trimming were inferred from the DNA. This sample holds more than 2 million clones; around 96% were observed only once. The ten largest clonotypes hold about 1.1% of the sample.

Here is what the overall study found, with its caveats: Pairwise subsampling led to the expectation that sequencing depth would affect the degree of clonotype sharing among donors. Because the study included only a small number of donors, the genetic and exposure-history diversity represented was limited. Higher generation probabilities were observed for clonotypes shared by all four sorted-subset donors than for non-shared clonotypes. When a handful of donors were compared, the shared fraction of clonotypes was about 5% for naive CD4, around 3.5% for naive CD8, more than 2% for memory CD4, and roughly 0.43% for memory CD8. Rarefaction of sorted-subset datasets indicated incomplete sequencing despite the large sequencing depth. Sampling was restricted to blood, and TCR repertoires in tissues likely differ from the TCR repertoires found in blood. Larger estimated clonotype richness was generally found for naive subsets than for memory subsets.

The germline V gene (reference sequence) yields MNHEY for CDR1 and SMNVEV for CDR2. The CDR3 holds 14 amino acids from the cysteine to the phenylalanine. Only the CDR3 portion is preserved as DNA: 42 bases, with reading frame beginning at the first base. Unmatched junction bases come to 9, with V trimmed by 8 bases and J by 2 bases. CD8 naive samples consisted of CD45RO-negative cells that were positively selected for CCR7, yielding a CD45RA+CCR7+ population without TemRA cells. Donors were healthy HIV-negative adults with no recently reported acute infections or vaccinations. Every donor was a Caucasian adult residing in Nashville, Tennessee, USA. Blood was collected by leukapheresis, and PBMCs were isolated by Ficoll-Histopaque density gradient centrifugation and then cryopreserved in liquid nitrogen vapor phase. Analytical flow cytometry was used to check the purity and quantity of every magnetically sorted T cell population. Genomic DNA was isolated from each sorted fraction and quantified by UV absorbance on a Nanodrop 2000c.

Details on this clone: The specificity of this receptor is unknown. The input lacks base qualities; no much larger clone sits a single base away.

Sequencing used naive CD8+ T cells sorted from blood. The sample's cell subset or site, from its label and the paper: CD45RA+CCR7+. The receptor was isolated from a man aged 18 to 35 in good health. The sequence joins TRBV27 to TRBJ2-7; 7 bases in between match TRBD2. The DNA sequence reads TGTGCCAGCTCGATCGGGGGGATACCCTACGAGCAGTACTTC. Protein translation: CASSIGGIPYEQYF.